The entry below gives a single T cell receptor (beta chain) sequence along with its context. The data are from a study of long-term antiretroviral therapy in people with HIV. At survey level, the immunoSEQ assay was run in its v3.0 version. The method was immunoSEQ multiplex PCR; TCRdb's version includes in-frame clones alone and lacks a portion of them. This table has tens of thousands of clones, just under 85% appearing once. The CDR3 has 14 residues. The V and J ends lost 6 bases and 5 bases respectively, with 16 bases between them. CDR1 is SNHLY and CDR2 is FYNNEI in the germline V gene. This chain uses TRBV2 with TRBJ1-1; D is undetermined. This sample comprised unsorted PBMCs, obtained 0.5 years after starting antiretroviral therapy. The sequence was obtained from a man younger than 35 with HIV. CDR3 coding DNA: TGTGCCAGCAGGGGGTCTCTTTCTGGAACTGAAGCTTTCTTT. It translates to CASRGSLSGTEAFF.